This record concerns one T cell receptor beta chain sequence. Its target is not known. Sequencing of the DNA from cultured CD4+ T cells was carried out with the Oncomine TCR Beta short-read assay. TCRdb analysed the PCR reads with MiXCR anew, one entry per CDR3 protein. The sample carries about 18,000 distinct CDR3 sequences, 50% to 55% recorded once. These data are taken from a study of vaccination and CD4 T cells after COVID-19. Study details: Median draw time for post-COVID samples was 101 days post-diagnosis (range 35 to 161).

Treatment reported: roughly 10-day PBMC culture with coronavirus spike peptide pools or control peptides (ViraFEST assay). The CDR3 consists of 14 residues. CDR1 is DFQATT, CDR2 SNEGSKA, per germline (reference sequence). With 3 bases removed from V and 8 bases from J, the gap between germline ends came to 19 bases. Sequencing was done on a sample of CD4+ T cells from blood, cultured in vitro. V is TRBV20-1 and J is TRBJ1-2, with D perhaps matching TRBD1 (5 bases). The receptor comes from a human donor who had recovered from COVID-19. The CDR3: CSASSRPGSEGYTF. The CDR3 region has the DNA TGCAGTGCTAGCTCGCGACCAGGGAGTGAGGGCTACACCTTC.